The 19 T cell receptor beta chains presented below share a single source sample, sequenced in a study of blood T cell repertoires in COVID-19. The table came from immunoSEQ multiplex PCR; TCRdb's copy has only in-frame clones and leaves some out. The sample includes about 100,000 clones, roughly 80% of them seen just once. Sequenced material: peripheral blood. The receptors shown here come from a woman in her 70s with acute or convalescent COVID-19.

The V and J genes are TRBV3-1 (or the pseudogene TRBV3-2) and TRBJ2-1; possible D gene TRBD1, 5 bases. Trimming removed 0 bases from V and 1 base from J, with 16 bases in between. The CDR3 length is 18 residues. CDR1 is LGHDT and CDR2 is YNNKEL in the germline V gene (reference sequence). The DNA of the CDR3 is TGTGCCAGCAGCCAAGATAGATTGGGGCTAGGGTCCTACAATGAGCAGTTCTTC. This encodes CASSQDRLGLGSYNEQFF.

A few counts support this clone. The chain carries TRBV15 and TRBJ2-7; TRBD1 is a possible D gene (7 bases). This CDR3 spans 15 amino acids. V was cut by 0 bases and J by 4 bases, with 13 bases left in between. Germline V lookup: CDR1 LNHNV, CDR2 YYDKDF (reference sequence). The CDR3: CATSREDAGGYEQYF. In nucleotides, the CDR3 is TGTGCCACCAGCAGAGAGGACGCAGGGGGGTACGAGCAGTACTTC.

CDR3 bases: TGTGCCAGTAGTATAGTGGTGGGACAGGGGCTTCAAGAGACCCAGTACTTC. It is translated as CASSIVVGQGLQETQYF. The rearrangement joins TRBV19 to TRBJ2-5; TRBD1 aligns across 10 bases. Germline V CDR1 and CDR2: LNHDA, SQIVND (reference sequence). V was pared by 1 base and J by 2 bases, with 7 bases of the junction left unmatched. CDR3 size: 17 residues.

The chain employs TRBV20-1 and TRBJ1-4, with 8 positions matching TRBD1. The length of the CDR3 is 15 residues. The germline V gene has CDR1 DFQATT and CDR2 SNEGSKA (reference sequence). V gave up 3 bases and J gave up 6 bases; unmatched junction bases: 9. CDR3 loop: CSASRQTGAYEKLFF. In nucleotides, the CDR3 is TGCAGTGCTAGTAGACAGACAGGGGCCTATGAAAAACTGTTTTTT.

The chain couples TRBV19 to TRBJ2-1; D not resolved. Trimming removed 7 bases from V and 0 bases from J, with 10 bases in between. The germline gives CDR1 LNHDA, CDR2 SQIVND (reference sequence). The CDR3 is made up of 14 amino acids. The CDR3 region has the DNA TGTGCCAGTAATAGAGAGAGCTCCTACAATGAGCAGTTCTTC. Its protein product is CASNRESSYNEQFF. The whole variable domain, remainder taken from reference TRBV19 and TRBJ2-1, is DGGITQSPKYLFRKEGQNVTLSCEQNLNHDAMYWYRQDPGQGLRLIYYSQIVNDFQKGDIAEGYSVSREKKESFPLTVTSAQKNPTAFYLCASNRESSYNEQFFGPGTRLTVL.

V gene TRBV27 combines with J gene TRBJ2-1; D perhaps matches TRBD1 (6 bases). CDR3 size: 14 residues. CDR1 is MNHEY, CDR2 SMNVEV, per germline (reference sequence). V dropped 7 bases and J dropped 0 bases, with 10 bases sitting between them. CDR3 protein: CASTMTGSYNEQFF. The CDR3, as DNA: TGTGCCAGCACCATGACAGGCTCCTACAATGAGCAGTTCTTC.

The rearrangement joins TRBV28 to TRBJ1-6; maybe TRBD1 (5 bases). V was clipped by 3 bases and J by 5 bases, with 8 bases between them. The germline V gene encodes CDR1 MDHEN and CDR2 SYDVKM. This CDR3 spans 14 amino acids. CDR3 sequence reads: CASSFDRNNSPLHF. Here the CDR3 DNA reads TGTGCCAGCAGTTTTGACAGAAATAATTCACCCCTCCACTTT.

The chain couples TRBV6-5 to TRBJ1-2, with unresolved D. The V gene lost 7 bases and the J gene lost 3 bases, with 9 bases spanning the gap. In germline, CDR1 is MNHEY, CDR2 SVGAGI. The CDR3 consists of 12 residues. Here the CDR3 reads CASTTAYYGYTF. The CDR3, as DNA: TGTGCCAGCACCACAGCTTACTATGGCTACACCTTC.

The CDR3 coding sequence is TGTGCCAGCAGTGAAGCGGCCGGGGAGGATGGCTACACCTTC. Protein product: CASSEAAGEDGYTF. V usage is TRBV6-1 and J usage is TRBJ1-2; no definite D call. The CDR3 is made up of 14 amino acids. CDR1 and CDR2 (germline): MNHNS, SASEGT. Trimming stripped 0 bases from V and 6 bases from J, with 11 bases between.

This clone turned up a few times. The gene calls are TRBV7-2 and TRBJ2-2; 10 bases map to TRBD2. Germline loops: CDR1 SGHTA, CDR2 FQGNSA. The CDR3 sequence is 18 residues long. V lost 1 base and J lost 7; bases outside the gene matches: 12. The CDR3 reads CASSLGPGLANLGGELFF. The CDR3 region has the DNA TGTGCCAGCAGCTTAGGTCCGGGACTAGCGAATTTAGGCGGGGAGCTGTTTTTT.

The chain combines TRBV12-3 or TRBV12-4 with TRBJ2-5; 9 bases align to TRBD1. The ends lost 5 bases at V and 7 bases at J; junction bases unmatched: 5. The CDR3 runs 13 residues. The CDR3 DNA sequence: TGTGCCAGCAGTCCAGGGACAGGGTGGACCCAGTACTTC. This gives the protein CASSPGTGWTQYF.

The chain joins TRBV7-2 to TRBJ2-6; D not certain. In germline, CDR1 is SGHTA, CDR2 FQGNSA. V lost 2 bases and J 2 bases, leaving 7 bases between the germline ends. The CDR3 runs to 15 residues. CDR3 bases: TGTGCCAGCAGCTTAATCCTCGCTGGGGCCAACGTCCTGACTTTC. It encodes CASSLILAGANVLTF.

This chain links TRBV28 with TRBJ2-3; D is unclear. CDR3 size: 15 residues. Germline-derived CDR1 and CDR2 are MDHEN and SYDVKM. The V end was cut by 5 bases, the J end by 1 base, with 13 bases between. CDR3 sequence (DNA): TGTGCCAGCAGTAAGACATATTCCGGCACAGATACGCAGTATTTT. It yields the protein CASSKTYSGTDTQYF.

This chain links TRBV19 with TRBJ1-1; D is unresolved. The CDR3 contains 13 residues. The germline CDR1 and CDR2 sequences are LNHDA and SQIVND (reference sequence). Deletions cut 6 bases from V and 1 base from J, with 9 bases between. As DNA, the CDR3 is TGTGCCAGTAGGCCGACTCAGAACACTGAAGCTTTCTTT. It yields the protein CASRPTQNTEAFF.

The chain carries TRBV19 and TRBJ1-1, with 7 bases that match TRBD1. The junction had 6 bases not matched to a gene; V was cut back by 7 bases and J by 1 base. Per germline, CDR1 LNHDA and CDR2 SQIVND (reference sequence). The CDR3 covers 14 residues. DNA for the CDR3: TGTGCCAGTATCATCGGGACAGCGAACACTGAAGCTTTCTTT. This sequence encodes CASIIGTANTEAFF.

The genes are TRBV6-4 and TRBJ1-1, with TRBD1 as a possible D gene (5 bases). V gave up 4 bases and J gave up 0 bases, with 6 bases separating them. The CDR3 spans 13 residues. CDR1 MRHNA and CDR2 SNTAGT come from the germline V gene. Written as DNA, the CDR3 is TGTGCCAGCAGTGTGGACATGAACACTGAAGCTTTCTTT. Its protein product is CASSVDMNTEAFF.

Worth noting for this clone: The DNA is left out, because the CDR3 cannot be placed on it with certainty; the CDR3 is given as TCRdb lists it. This chain links TRBV10-3 with TRBJ2-2; the D call of TRBD2 is as the table states it, not checked on the DNA. The germline V gene has CDR1 ENHRY and CDR2 SYGVKD. The CDR3 comprises 16 residues, both ends counted. The CDR3 region is CAISEPTGFGAGELFF.

V usage is TRBV5-4 and J usage is TRBJ1-1, with 11 nucleotides matching TRBD1. The germline CDR1 and CDR2 sequences are SGHNT and YYREEE (reference sequence). There are 16 residues in the CDR3. The V segment lost 1 base and the J segment 5 bases; nucleotides outside the gene matches: 7. The CDR3: CASSLSAGTGGTEAFF. The CDR3 coding sequence is TGTGCCAGCAGCTTGTCTGCCGGGACAGGGGGTACTGAAGCTTTCTTT.

In its sample, this clone was seen once. The rearrangement joins TRBV6-6 to TRBJ1-1, with a possible D match to TRBD1 (5 bases). Trimming pared 6 bases from V and 3 bases from J, leaving 14 bases between. CDR3 length equals 14 residues. Germline lookup yields CDR1 MNHNY and CDR2 SVGAGI (reference sequence). Here the CDR3 DNA reads TGTGCCAGCAGACAAACGGGGGTAGACACTGAAGCTTTCTTT. Its translation is CASRQTGVDTEAFF.